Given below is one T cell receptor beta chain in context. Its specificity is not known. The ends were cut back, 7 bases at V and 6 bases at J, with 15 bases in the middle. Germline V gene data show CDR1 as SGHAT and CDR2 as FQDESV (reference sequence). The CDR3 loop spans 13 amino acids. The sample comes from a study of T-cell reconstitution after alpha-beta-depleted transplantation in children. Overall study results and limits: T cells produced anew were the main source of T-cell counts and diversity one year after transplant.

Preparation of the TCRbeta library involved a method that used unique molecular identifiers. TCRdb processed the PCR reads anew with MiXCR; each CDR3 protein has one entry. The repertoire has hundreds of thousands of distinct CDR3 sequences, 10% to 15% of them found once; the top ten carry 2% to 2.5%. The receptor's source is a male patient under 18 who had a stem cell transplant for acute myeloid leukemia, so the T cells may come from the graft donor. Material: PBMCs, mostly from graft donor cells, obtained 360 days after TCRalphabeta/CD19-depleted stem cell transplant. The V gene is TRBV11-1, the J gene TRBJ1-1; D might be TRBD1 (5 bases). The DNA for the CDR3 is TGTGCCAGCAAACTGGGCGGACACCCTGAAGCTTTCTTT. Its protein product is CASKLGGHPEAFF.